The T cell receptor beta chain under discussion was sequenced for a study of T cells in Graves' hyperthyroidism and ophthalmopathy. In its sample, this clonotype was seen a few times. The CDR3 is made up of 16 amino acids. The ends were cut back, 0 bases at V and 1 base at J, with 11 bases in the middle. Germline assignment: CDR1 SGHDT and CDR2 YYEEEE. The investigators amplified TCR beta CDR3 regions from RNA transcripts. HTBI primers were used for first-round RT-PCR of the TCR CDR3. TCRdb called the multiplex PCR reads again in MiXCR, with one record for every CDR3 protein. The data show 730,000 or so distinct CDR3 sequences, around 20% seen once.

The sequence was obtained from a woman aged 50 to 60 with Graves' hyperthyroidism that later progressed to Graves' ophthalmopathy. The chain recombines TRBV5-6 with TRBJ1-3, with no clear D. Sequencing used blood. The CDR3, as DNA: TGTGCCAGCAGCTTGGGTCCGAGTATGTCTGGAAACACCATATATTTT. Translated: CASSLGPSMSGNTIYF. Based on the CDR3 plus reference TRBV5-6 and TRBJ1-3, the full variable domain is DAGVTQSPTHLIKTRGQQVTLRCSPKSGHDTVSWYQQALGQGPQFIFQYYEEEERQRGNFPDRFSGHQFPNYSSELNVNALLLGDSALYLCASSLGPSMSGNTIYFGEGSWLTVV.